This entry is about one TCR beta chain. Its antigen is currently unknown. Sequencing used immunoSEQ multiplex PCR; TCRdb keeps in-frame clones, though not all of them. The data hold 200,000 to 300,000 clones, with just over 90% observed a single time. This entry belongs to a study of T cell responses to AZD1222 COVID-19 vaccine. Findings and limits, study-wide: With two AZD1222 doses given, Spike-specific TCR breadth and depth both rose. The donor cohort was predominantly white British with a female majority, and clonal diversity may have been underestimated. Every sample of the repertoires postdated the peak T cell response.

The sample consisted of peripheral blood, taken on day 0 of AZD1222 vaccination. This receptor was taken from an adult in good health.

The CDR3 is CASSSMSQPQHF. For the CDR3, the DNA is TGTGCCAGCAGTTCGATGAGTCAGCCCCAGCATTTT. The chain combines TRBV28 with TRBJ1-5; D is ambiguous. Germline V gene sequence: CDR1 MDHEN, CDR2 SYDVKM. V gave up 4 bases and J gave up 6 bases, with 7 bases separating them. The CDR3 has 12 amino acids.